This is a list of T cell receptor beta chains from one sample in a study of shared clonotypes between healthy human individuals. Profiling relied on immunoSEQ multiplex PCR, and the TCRdb table lists in-frame clones only, not all of them. The sample has roughly 2.1 million clones, about 92% seen once. The specimen was naive CD8+ T cells from PBMCs. The receptors derive from a young man in good health. Some clones in this sample may be carry-over from other donors' samples. Each CDR3 is given with its conserved first and last residue. D genes are given only for firm matches. Where a row states a size, it is once, few, many or the class of an expanded clone; other rows omit it.

>TRBV6-5|-|-|TRBJ2-3
CASRQDSLLGGTQYF
TGTGCCAGCAGACAAGACTCCCTTCTTGGGGGTACGCAGTATTTT
>TRBV13|TRBD1|-|TRBJ2-6
CASSLRTGGSGANVLTF
TGTGCCAGCAGCTTGAGGACAGGGGGCTCTGGGGCCAACGTCCTGACTTTC
>TRBV9|-|-|TRBJ2-1
CASSAPLVSYNEQFF
TGTGCCAGCAGCGCCCCCCTAGTATCCTACAATGAGCAGTTCTTC
>TRBV6-4|-|few|TRBJ1-1
CASSETVNTEAFF
TGTGCCAGCAGTGAAACTGTCAACACTGAAGCTTTCTTT
>TRBV10-3|TRBD2|-|TRBJ2-1
CAISGDTSGRGDYNEQFF
TGTGCCATCAGTGGGGACACTAGCGGGAGAGGGGACTACAATGAGCAGTTCTTC
>TRBV27|-|-|TRBJ2-1
CASWADALGPYNEQFF
TGTGCCAGCTGGGCTGACGCCCTAGGTCCCTACAATGAGCAGTTCTTC
>TRBV7-2|-|-|TRBJ1-1
CASSGGGQGYTEAFF
TGTGCCAGCAGCGGCGGGGGGCAGGGGTACACTGAAGCTTTCTTT
>TRBV27|-|-|TRBJ1-6
CASSYTGLKESYNSPLHF
TGTGCCAGCAGTTATACGGGACTGAAGGAGTCCTATAATTCACCCCTCCACTTT
>TRBV25-1|-|-|TRBJ2-7
CASAERGRVYEQYF
TGTGCCAGCGCCGAGAGGGGCAGGGTCTACGAGCAGTACTTC
>TRBV11-1|TRBD1|-|TRBJ2-4
CASSFKRQGSNIQYF
TGTGCCAGCAGCTTTAAGAGACAGGGTTCGAACATTCAGTACTTC
>TRBV10-3|-|-|TRBJ2-7
CAIRDSHYEQYF
TGTGCCATCAGGGACTCTCACTACGAGCAGTACTTC
>TRBV2|-|once|TRBJ2-3
CASSPGGGTDTQYF
TGTGCCAGCAGTCCCGGAGGGGGAACAGATACGCAGTATTTT
>TRBV7-9|TRBD2|-|TRBJ2-1
CASSFNSGGSNNEQFF
TGTGCCAGCAGCTTCAATAGCGGGGGGAGTAACAATGAGCAGTTCTTC
>TRBV19|-|few|TRBJ1-1
CASSAGTGNTEAFF
TGTGCCAGTAGTGCAGGAACAGGGAACACTGAAGCTTTCTTT
>TRBV7-8|-|-|TRBJ2-6
CASSLRLSVSGPGANVLTF
TGTGCCAGCAGCCTCCGGCTCTCCGTCTCGGGCCCTGGGGCCAACGTCCTGACTTTC
>TRBV27|-|once|TRBJ2-5
CASSLGFLGVQETQYF
TGTGCCAGCAGTTTAGGCTTTTTAGGCGTTCAAGAGACCCAGTACTTC
>TRBV4-1|TRBD2|-|TRBJ2-1
CASSQLGGPSGDSSYNEQFF
TGCGCCAGCAGCCAACTCGGCGGCCCTAGCGGGGACAGCTCCTACAATGAGCAGTTCTTC
>TRBV7-7|-|-|TRBJ2-7
CASSFSIPDQDSTEQYF
TGTGCCAGCAGCTTCTCAATTCCGGATCAGGACAGCACCGAGCAGTACTTC